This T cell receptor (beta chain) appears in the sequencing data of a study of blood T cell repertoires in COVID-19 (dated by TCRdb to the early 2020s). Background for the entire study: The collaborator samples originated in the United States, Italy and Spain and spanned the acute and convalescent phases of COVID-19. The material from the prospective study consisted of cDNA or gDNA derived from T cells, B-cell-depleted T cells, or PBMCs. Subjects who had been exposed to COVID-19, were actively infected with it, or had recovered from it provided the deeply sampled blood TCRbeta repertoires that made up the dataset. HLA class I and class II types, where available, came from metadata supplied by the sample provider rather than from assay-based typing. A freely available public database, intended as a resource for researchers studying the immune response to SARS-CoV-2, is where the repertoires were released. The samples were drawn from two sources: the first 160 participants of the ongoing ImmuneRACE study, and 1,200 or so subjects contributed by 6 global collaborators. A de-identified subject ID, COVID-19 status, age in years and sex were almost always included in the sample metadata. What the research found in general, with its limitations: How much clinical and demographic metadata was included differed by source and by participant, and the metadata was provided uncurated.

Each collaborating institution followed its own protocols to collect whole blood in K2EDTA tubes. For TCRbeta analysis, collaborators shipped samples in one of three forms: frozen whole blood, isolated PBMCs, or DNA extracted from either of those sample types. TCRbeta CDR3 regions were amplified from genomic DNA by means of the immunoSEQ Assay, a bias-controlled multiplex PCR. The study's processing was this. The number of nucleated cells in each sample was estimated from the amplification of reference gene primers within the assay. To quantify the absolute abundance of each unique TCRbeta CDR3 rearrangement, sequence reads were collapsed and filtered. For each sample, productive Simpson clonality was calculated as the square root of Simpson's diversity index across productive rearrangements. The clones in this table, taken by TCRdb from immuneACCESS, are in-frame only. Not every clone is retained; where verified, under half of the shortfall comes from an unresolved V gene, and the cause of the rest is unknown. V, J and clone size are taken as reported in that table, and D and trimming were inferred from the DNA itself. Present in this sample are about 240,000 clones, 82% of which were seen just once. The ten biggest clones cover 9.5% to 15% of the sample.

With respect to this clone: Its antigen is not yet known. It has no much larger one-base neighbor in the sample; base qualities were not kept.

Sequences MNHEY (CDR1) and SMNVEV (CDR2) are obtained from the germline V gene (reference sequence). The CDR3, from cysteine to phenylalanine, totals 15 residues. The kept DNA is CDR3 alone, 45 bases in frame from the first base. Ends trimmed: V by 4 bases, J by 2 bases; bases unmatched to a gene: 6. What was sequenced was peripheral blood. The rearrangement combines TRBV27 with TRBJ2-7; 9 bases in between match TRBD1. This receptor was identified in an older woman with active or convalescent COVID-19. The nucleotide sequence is TGTGCCAGCAGTTCGACAGGGGGGCGGGCCTACGAGCAGTACTTC. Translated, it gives CASSSTGGRAYEQYF.